These T cell receptor beta chains were read from a single sample in a study of cytomegalovirus exposure and HLA in healthy donors. Data came from immunoSEQ multiplex PCR; TCRdb stores just in-frame clones and leaves some out. The sample has approximately 260,000 clones; approximately 85% are singletons. The sample comprised PBMCs. These receptors came from a woman aged 40-49 years in good health and CMV-seropositive. Each CDR3 is given with its conserved first and last residue. The D gene is left open where the match is weak. Only part of the rows carry a size: once, few, many, or a class if the clone is expanded.

clone size,V gene,D gene,J gene,CDR3 DNA,CDR3 protein
few,TRBV7-9,TRBD1,TRBJ1-1,TGTGCCAGCAGCCAACAGGGGGCTGAAGCTTTCTTT,CASSQQGAEAFF
-,TRBV10-2,-,TRBJ2-7,TGCGCCAGCAGTTTGGGGGGAGCCGTGTACGAGCAGTACTTC,CASSLGGAVYEQYF
-,TRBV4-3,TRBD1,TRBJ2-3,TGCGCCAGCAGCCAAGCGACAGGGGGAATGGATACGCAGTATTTT,CASSQATGGMDTQYF
-,TRBV18,-,TRBJ1-4,TGTGCCAGCTCACCATTCACAAGCGCAACTAATGAAAAACTGTTTTTT,CASSPFTSATNEKLFF
-,TRBV7-2,-,TRBJ1-5,TGTGCCAGCAGCTTAGTTGGCGGGGGAGGCAATCAGCCCCAGCATTTT,CASSLVGGGGNQPQHF
-,TRBV7-2,-,TRBJ2-7,TGTGCCAGCAGCGCCACCCTATACGAGCAGTACTTC,CASSATLYEQYF
-,TRBV27,-,TRBJ2-7,TGTGCCAGCAGTTTCCAGGGTCCGGCCAACGAGCAGTACTTC,CASSFQGPANEQYF
-,TRBV4-2,-,TRBJ1-2,TGTGCCAGCAGCCCCTCGGAGGGCCAGGGCCTCTATGGCTACACCTTC,CASSPSEGQGLYGYTF
-,TRBV30,-,TRBJ2-1,TGTGCCTGGAGTCCGGGGACTTATGACAATGAGCAGTTCTTC,CAWSPGTYDNEQFF
-,TRBV27,TRBD2,TRBJ2-7,TGTGCCAGCAGTTTATCGAATCTTGGGGGGACTAGTCAGTACTTC,CASSLSNLGGTSQYF
-,TRBV7-2,-,TRBJ2-2,TGTGCCAGCAGCTTAGTACAGGGCAACACCGGGGAGCTGTTTTTT,CASSLVQGNTGELFF
-,TRBV19,TRBD2,TRBJ2-5,TGTGCCAGTAGAGCCCTAGCGGGACGGGCACAAGAGACCCAGTACTTC,CASRALAGRAQETQYF
-,TRBV28,TRBD2,TRBJ2-7,TGTGCCAGCAGGGTCTCAGCGGGGGGGTCCGAGCAGTACTTC,CASRVSAGGSEQYF
-,TRBV7-2,TRBD2,TRBJ2-1,TGTGCCAGCAGCCCCCGGACTAGCGGGACAGGCGGTGAGCAGTTCTTC,CASSPRTSGTGGEQFF
-,TRBV19,-,TRBJ1-2,TGTGCCAGTAGTAACCACGGGACACCTAACTATGGCTACACCTTC,CASSNHGTPNYGYTF
-,TRBV19,-,TRBJ1-5,TGTGCCAGTAGTGATTCCCAGGGGACCAATCAGCCCCAGCATTTT,CASSDSQGTNQPQHF
-,TRBV28,TRBD2,TRBJ2-7,TGTGCCAGCAGTTTAGGGGGCCTAGCGGGAGTCTACGAGCAGTACTTC,CASSLGGLAGVYEQYF
-,TRBV7-6,-,TRBJ2-2,TGTGCCAGCAGCTTGGGGCCCCTCGACACCGGGGAGCTGTTTTTT,CASSLGPLDTGELFF
-,TRBV10-3,-,TRBJ2-1,TGTGCCATCAGTGACTTTCGGGAGAGGGGTGAGCAGTTCTTC,CAISDFRERGEQFF
-,TRBV7-6,TRBD1,TRBJ1-2,TGTGCCAGCAGCCCCCAGGGGGCCGGATCCTTCTATGGCTACACCTTC,CASSPQGAGSFYGYTF
-,TRBV7-2,-,TRBJ1-3,TGTGCCAGCAGCTTTGGGTGGACCGGGGACACCATATATTTT,CASSFGWTGDTIYF
-,TRBV7-2,TRBD1,TRBJ1-2,TGTGCCAGCAGCTTCGGACAGGGAAGCCGAGGCTACACCTTC,CASSFGQGSRGYTF
-,TRBV7-9,-,TRBJ1-1,TGTGCCAGCAGCTTAGGGGCAGTTGAAAACACTGAAGCTTTCTTT,CASSLGAVENTEAFF
-,TRBV6-6,-,TRBJ2-6,TGTGCCAGCGGGGGACACTCTGGGGCCAACGTCCTGACTTTC,CASGGHSGANVLTF
few,TRBV6-1,-,TRBJ1-1,TGTGCCAGCAGTGATCGTTTTGGCACCATGAACACTGAAGCTTTCTTT,CASSDRFGTMNTEAFF
-,TRBV4-3,-,TRBJ2-7,TGCGCCAGCAGCCTCTCCCGGGAAAGGAACGAGCAGTACTTC,CASSLSRERNEQYF
-,TRBV30,-,TRBJ2-3,TGTGCCTGGAGTGTACGTTGGGGAGTTTCCTTCACAGATACGCAGTATTTT,CAWSVRWGVSFTDTQYF
-,TRBV4-3,TRBD1,TRBJ2-7,TGCGCCAGCAGCCACCGGGACAGGGCGGGCGAGCAGTACTTC,CASSHRDRAGEQYF
-,TRBV28,-,TRBJ2-2,TGTGCCAGCAGTTTATCCGGAGGGATGAACACCGGGGAGCTGTTTTTT,CASSLSGGMNTGELFF
-,TRBV30,TRBD1,TRBJ1-1,TGTGCCTGGAGGCGGGAGGGGGCCCTCAACACTGAAGCTTTCTTT,CAWRREGALNTEAFF
-,TRBV28,-,TRBJ1-3,TGTGCCAGCAGAGCGGGGTCCTACTCTGGAAACACCATATATTTT,CASRAGSYSGNTIYF
few,TRBV28,TRBD1,TRBJ1-5,TGTGCCAGCAGCCAGGGGGGCTTAAGTCAGCCCCAGCATTTT,CASSQGGLSQPQHF
-,TRBV30,-,TRBJ1-4,TGTGCCTGGAGTATACGTGGGGCCCGCATGGGGGAAAAACTGTTTTTT,CAWSIRGARMGEKLFF
-,TRBV28,-,TRBJ1-2,TGTGCCAGCGAGGACTATGGCTACACCTTC,CASEDYGYTF
-,TRBV10-3,TRBD2,TRBJ2-5,TGTGCCACCCGTCCTTTAGCGGGAGGGCCTTTTGAGCAGTACTTC,CATRPLAGGPFEQYF
-,TRBV7-3,TRBD2,TRBJ2-3,TGTGCCAGCAGCCAAGGGACTAGCCCCGCAGATACGCAGTATTTT,CASSQGTSPADTQYF
-,TRBV7-2,-,TRBJ1-6,TGTGCCAGCAGCTTAGCAGGGGACAATTATTCACCCCTCCACTTT,CASSLAGDNYSPLHF
once,TRBV7-3,TRBD2,TRBJ2-1,TGTGCCAGCAGCTTACTGGGGACTAGCGGGAGTAGGAATGAGCAGTTCTTC,CASSLLGTSGSRNEQFF
-,TRBV7-2,-,TRBJ2-3,TGTGCCAGCAGCCCAGTCTCGGGAACAGATACGCAGTATTTT,CASSPVSGTDTQYF
-,TRBV6-5,-,TRBJ2-3,TGTGCCAGCAGTTGGGGCTCACGCACAGATACGCAGTATTTT,CASSWGSRTDTQYF
-,TRBV4-3,TRBD1,TRBJ1-2,TGCGCCAGCAGCCAAGGGACAGGAGCGTTAATTTATGGCTACACCTTC,CASSQGTGALIYGYTF
-,TRBV5-1,-,TRBJ2-5,TGCGCCAGCAGCCCAGCGGCATTCCAAGAGACCCAGTACTTC,CASSPAAFQETQYF
-,TRBV27,-,TRBJ2-3,TGTGCCAGCAGTTTAGGGCTGAAGGTAGATACGCAGTATTTT,CASSLGLKVDTQYF
-,TRBV7-3,TRBD2,TRBJ2-1,TGTGCCAGCAGCTTAATACTAGCGGGTGAGCAGTTCTTC,CASSLILAGEQFF
-,TRBV29-1,-,TRBJ1-2,TGCAGCGTTTGGGGGGAGACGGTGTACGGCTACACCTTC,CSVWGETVYGYTF
once,TRBV30,-,TRBJ2-1,TGTGCCTGGAACCGGGAGCGGTACAATGAGCAGTTCTTC,CAWNRERYNEQFF
few,TRBV9,TRBD1,TRBJ1-1,TGTGCCAGCAGCAGGACAGGGGGCACTGAAGCTTTCTTT,CASSRTGGTEAFF
-,TRBV11-1,TRBD1,TRBJ1-1,TGTGCCAGCAGCCACGACAGGGGCCCCCGGTCTTCTGAAGCTTTCTTT,CASSHDRGPRSSEAFF
-,TRBV6-6,-,TRBJ1-2,TGTGCCAGCAGATCTTACAGGACTAACTATGGCTACACCTTC,CASRSYRTNYGYTF
-,TRBV7-2,TRBD1,TRBJ1-5,TGTGCCAGCAGCCTCAGGACAGGGGGGTATCTCGACAATCAGCCCCAGCATTTT,CASSLRTGGYLDNQPQHF
few,TRBV18,TRBD1,TRBJ2-1,TGTGCCAGCTCACCACGGACAGGGATTATGAACAATGAGCAGTTCTTC,CASSPRTGIMNNEQFF
-,TRBV18,-,TRBJ1-4,TGTGCCAGCTCCCGGGAGCAGAAAGAAAAACTGTTTTTT,CASSREQKEKLFF
-,TRBV7-9,-,TRBJ2-5,TGTGCCAGCAGCTTAGACCGTTCAGAAAAGGAGACCCAGTACTTC,CASSLDRSEKETQYF
-,TRBV4-2,-,TRBJ2-1,TGTGCCAGCAGCCAAACAGGGACCCAACATTGGAATGAGCAGTTCTTC,CASSQTGTQHWNEQFF
few,TRBV25-1,-,TRBJ1-3,TGTGCCAGCAGTCGGACGGGACTCTCTGGAAACACCATATATTTT,CASSRTGLSGNTIYF
few,TRBV4-2,TRBD1,TRBJ2-2,TGTGCCAGCAGCCAAGAGGGCGCAGGGGGCAGGAACGGGGAGCTGTTTTTT,CASSQEGAGGRNGELFF
-,TRBV7-6,-,TRBJ2-2,TGTGCCAGCAGCTTCCCGGGGGCGAACACCGGGGAGCTGTTTTTT,CASSFPGANTGELFF
-,TRBV6-5,TRBD1,TRBJ2-7,TGTGCCAGCAGTTACTCTGGGACAGATTCCTACGAGCAGTACTTC,CASSYSGTDSYEQYF
-,TRBV29-1,TRBD1,TRBJ2-3,TGCAGCTTACAAAGGACAGGGGGCGCGGTAGATACGCAGTATTTT,CSLQRTGGAVDTQYF